The rows below give T cell receptor beta chains drawn from one sample of a study of technical replicates of blood from a few donors. TCRdb's copy holds only in-frame clones and misses some; the assay was immunoSEQ multiplex PCR. The sample holds about 53,000 clones; about 82% are singletons and the top ten take about 5%. Material: PBMCs. The source of these receptors is a human donor in good health. Some clones in this sample may be carry-over from other donors' samples. Each CDR3 is given with its conserved first and last residue. D genes are given only for firm matches. Clone size is stated in some rows and not others, as once, few, many or a class when expanded.

>TRBV15|.|TRBJ1-2|TRBD1
TGTGCCACCAGCAGAGATGGGACAGGGAGCTATGGCTACACCTTC
CATSRDGTGSYGYTF
>TRBV30|.|TRBJ1-2|.
TGTGCCTGGAGTCAGGATAACTATGGCTACACCTTC
CAWSQDNYGYTF
>TRBV5-5|.|TRBJ1-1|TRBD1
TGTGCCAGCAGCACCGGGACAGACAGAATGAACACTGAAGCTTTCTTT
CASSTGTDRMNTEAFF
>TRBV5-1|.|TRBJ1-1|.
TGCGCCAGCAGCTTGGTCCTTACTGGTGGGGCTCAGTCTGAAGCTTTCTTT
CASSLVLTGGAQSEAFF
>TRBV5-1|.|TRBJ1-1|TRBD1
TGCGCCAGCAGGTACGGGACAGCTTTTGAAGCTTTCTTT
CASRYGTAFEAFF
>TRBV6-5|.|TRBJ1-5|TRBD1
TGTGCCAGCAGTTCCCAACCGACAGGGGGAGTGCAGCCCCAGCATTTT
CASSSQPTGGVQPQHF
>TRBV9|.|TRBJ1-2|TRBD1
TGTGCCAGCAGCGTAACCACGACAGGGGAGGCCGGCTACACCTTC
CASSVTTTGEAGYTF
>TRBV30|once|TRBJ1-1|.
TGTGCCTGGAGTACTCGCAGGGACACTGAAGCTTTCTTT
CAWSTRRDTEAFF
>TRBV4-3|.|TRBJ2-3|TRBD2
TGCGCCAGCAGCCAAGAGTGGAGAGGGACTAGCGGGAGTTATGATACGCAGTATTTT
CASSQEWRGTSGSYDTQYF
>TRBV15|few|TRBJ2-5|.
TGTGCCACCAGCAGAGATTTACCAGGGGTTTACGAGACCCAGTACTTC
CATSRDLPGVYETQYF
>TRBV6-5|once|TRBJ1-1|TRBD1
TGTGCCAGCAGTTACCAGGGGGCGCTTGGGACTGAAGCTTTCTTT
CASSYQGALGTEAFF
>TRBV29-1|.|TRBJ2-7|.
TGCAGCGTTCTTTCACCTAGAGCCGAGCAGTACTTC
CSVLSPRAEQYF
>TRBV5-1|.|TRBJ1-3|TRBD1
TGCGCCAGCAGCGGACAGGGAGTAGGAAACACCATATATTTT
CASSGQGVGNTIYF
>TRBV18|.|TRBJ2-1|TRBD2
TGTGCCAGCTCACCCGGGACAGCGGGAGGGTACAATGAGCAGTTCTTC
CASSPGTAGGYNEQFF
>TRBV4-3|.|TRBJ2-7|TRBD2
TGCGCCAGCAGCCATCATAGCGGGCCCTCCTACGAGCAGTACTTC
CASSHHSGPSYEQYF
>TRBV27|.|TRBJ2-7|TRBD1
TGTGCCAGCAGATTGACAGGGGTGGGCGAGCAGTACTTC
CASRLTGVGEQYF
>TRBV5-1|.|TRBJ1-1|TRBD1
TGCGCCAGCAGCTTGGGGGACAGAAACACTGAAGCTTTCTTT
CASSLGDRNTEAFF